Presented here are 30 T cell receptor beta chains from one specimen sequenced in a study of cytomegalovirus exposure and HLA in healthy donors. Vbeta (60) and Jbeta (13) primers were used in the PCR. Some clones are missing from TCRdb's copy, which holds only in-frame ones; the method was immunoSEQ multiplex PCR. The table has 85,000 to 90,000 clones, 85% to 90% seen once. The sample taken for sequencing was PBMCs. All receptors come from a man younger than 30 in good health and CMV-seronegative.

This chain connects TRBV27 to TRBJ1-1; TRBD1 agrees at 8 bases. J lost 10 bases, V lost 5 bases, and 12 bases had no gene match. CDR3 length: 14 amino acids. Germline assignment: CDR1 MNHEY and CDR2 SMNVEV (reference sequence). CDR3: CASSRLGTGSGAFF. CDR3 in DNA: TGTGCCAGCAGTCGACTAGGGACAGGTAGCGGAGCTTTCTTT.

V gene TRBV29-1 combines with J gene TRBJ1-1; TRBD1 agrees at 8 bases. The CDR3 spans 12 residues. The V segment lost 5 bases and the J segment 6 bases; nucleotides outside the gene matches: 5. CDR1 SQVTM and CDR2 ANQGSEA come from the germline V gene. CDR3: CSVTRGLAEAFF. CDR3 nucleotide sequence: TGCAGCGTTACCAGGGGGCTGGCTGAAGCTTTCTTT.

V gene TRBV5-4 combines with J gene TRBJ2-7; TRBD1 matches 10 bases. Germline V gene sequence: CDR1 SGHNT, CDR2 YYREEE (reference sequence). This CDR3 has 13 residues. V gave up 4 bases and J gave up 7 bases; unmatched junction bases: 5. This CDR3 is CASSLTGGGEQYF. Written as DNA, the CDR3 is TGTGCCAGCAGCCTGACAGGGGGCGGGGAGCAGTACTTC.

This chain joins TRBV2 and TRBJ2-1; 10 bases map to TRBD2. Germline V CDR1 and CDR2: SNHLY, FYNNEI. The CDR3 sequence is 15 residues long. V lost 7 bases to trimming and J lost 5 bases; unmatched junction nucleotides: 8. As DNA, the CDR3 is TGTGCCAGCACCCCGGGGGGGACTAGCGACAATGAGCAGTTCTTC. Its protein product is CASTPGGTSDNEQFF.

This rearrangement joins TRBV7-6 to TRBJ2-5, with 7 positions matching TRBD2. The assigned J gene may be wrong: the sequence end matches TRBJ2-7 better. The CDR3 is 15 residues long. In germline, CDR1 is SGHVS, CDR2 FNYEAQ. CDR3 DNA: TGTGCCAGCAGCTTAGATTCGGGGAGGGCCTACGAGCAGTACTTC. Translated, it gives CASSLDSGRAYEQYF.

The rearrangement joins TRBV5-6 to TRBJ1-2; 9 nucleotides line up with TRBD1. The CDR3 contains 14 residues. Germline assignment: CDR1 SGHDT and CDR2 YYEEEE. With 4 bases clipped from V and 5 bases from J, the junction kept 6 bases outside the gene matches. The CDR3 nucleotides are TGTGCCAGCAGCGGACAGGGGACAACGTATGGCTACACCTTC. This encodes CASSGQGTTYGYTF.

The gene calls are TRBV5-1 and TRBJ1-2; perhaps TRBD1 as D (5 bases). V shed 0 bases and J shed 6 bases, with 15 bases lying between them. Germline assignment: CDR1 SGHRS and CDR2 YFSETQ. The CDR3 is made up of 15 amino acids. Here the CDR3 DNA reads TGCGCCAGCAGCTTGGATCAATCAGGGATAGATGGCTACACCTTC. As protein: CASSLDQSGIDGYTF.

The rearrangement joins TRBV19 to TRBJ1-6, with D possibly being TRBD1 (6 bases). The CDR3 extends over 12 amino acids. Germline-derived CDR1 and CDR2 are LNHDA and SQIVND (reference sequence). Trimming left V 9 bases short and J 10 bases short, with 13 bases between. Here the CDR3 DNA reads TGTGCCAGCTCAGGGGTTCAATCACCCCTCCACTTT. Translating it yields CASSGVQSPLHF.

The rearrangement links TRBV28 to TRBJ2-3, with TRBD2 identical over 12 bases. V was clipped by 4 bases and J by 4 bases; unmatched bases: 15. The CDR3 loop spans 19 amino acids. In germline, CDR1 is MDHEN, CDR2 SYDVKM. The CDR3 reads CASSYKVSLLAGGSDTQYF. CDR3 nucleotides: TGTGCCAGCAGTTACAAAGTAAGCTTACTAGCGGGAGGATCAGATACGCAGTATTTT.

The chain joins TRBV7-8 to TRBJ2-1, with 9 bases that match TRBD2. The CDR3 totals 13 residues. The V and J ends lost 3 bases and 10 bases, in that order; junction bases with no gene match: 4. Germline assignment: CDR1 SGHVS and CDR2 FQNEAQ. The CDR3 region is CASSFSGSREQFF. CDR3 DNA: TGTGCCAGCAGCTTTAGCGGGAGCCGAGAGCAGTTCTTC. The full variable domain, with the rest looked up from reference TRBV7-8 and TRBJ2-1, is GAGVSQSPRYKVAKRGQDVALRCDPISGHVSLFWYQQALGQGPEFLTYFQNEAQLDKSGLPSDRFFAERPEGSVSTLKIQRTQQEDSAVYLCASSFSGSREQFFGPGTRLTVL.

The genes are TRBV10-3 and TRBJ2-1; TRBD1 aligns across 7 bases. The germline gives CDR1 ENHRY, CDR2 SYGVKD. This CDR3 has 15 residues. Unmatched junction bases numbered 10, after V lost 2 bases and J lost 9 bases. This CDR3 reads CAISETGVSVGEQFF. CDR3 bases: TGTGCCATCAGTGAGACAGGGGTCTCCGTCGGTGAGCAGTTCTTC.

The V and J genes are TRBV28 and TRBJ1-5; TRBD1 is a possible D gene (6 bases). Germline CDR1 reads MDHEN; CDR2 reads SYDVKM. Trimming took 5 bases from V and 6 from J, leaving 14 bases between them. This CDR3 is 14 amino acids long. The CDR3: CASSPTVGGQPQHF. The CDR3 DNA follows: TGTGCCAGCAGTCCCACAGTAGGGGGTCAGCCCCAGCATTTT.

The chain recombines TRBV7-2 with TRBJ1-1, with unresolved D. V shed 2 bases and J shed 4 bases, with 8 bases lying between them. Germline CDR1 SGHTA, CDR2 FQGNSA. This CDR3 comprises 13 residues. CDR3 amino acids: CASSLIRGTEAFF. CDR3 nucleotide sequence: TGTGCCAGCAGCTTAATACGGGGCACTGAAGCTTTCTTT.

This rearrangement joins TRBV6-6 to TRBJ1-2; 7 bases are shared with TRBD1. J lost 2 bases, V lost 6 bases, and 3 bases had no gene match. The CDR3 consists of 13 residues. Germline-derived CDR1 and CDR2 are MNHNY and SVGAGI (reference sequence). CDR3 nucleotide sequence: TGTGCCAGCAGCCCACAGGGGAACTATGGCTACACCTTC. Amino acid sequence: CASSPQGNYGYTF.

This clone has a single count. The V gene is TRBV28, the J gene TRBJ1-1; D call uncertain. CDR3 length: 12 residues. Germline assignment: CDR1 MDHEN and CDR2 SYDVKM. Trimming cost V 4 bases and J 10 bases, with 13 bases left between them. Here the CDR3 DNA reads TGTGCCAGCAGTTCTGGTGGGCTGTCAGCTTTCTTT. The encoded protein is CASSSGGLSAFF.

The rearrangement links TRBV28 to TRBJ2-7; TRBD1 is a possible D gene (5 bases). The CDR3 extends over 13 amino acids. Germline assignment: CDR1 MDHEN and CDR2 SYDVKM. V lost 6 bases and J lost 0, with 9 bases in between. The CDR3 sequence: CASRDTVSYEQYF. The CDR3 region has the DNA TGTGCCAGCAGGGACACAGTCTCCTACGAGCAGTACTTC.

This chain uses TRBV6-6 with TRBJ2-1; 8 bases map to TRBD2. This CDR3 has 13 amino acids. The trim removed 8 bases at V and 8 bases at J, leaving 8 bases unmatched. Germline loops: CDR1 MNHNY, CDR2 SVGAGI (reference sequence). The CDR3 spells CASHAGGSDEQFF. As DNA, the CDR3 is TGTGCCAGCCATGCGGGAGGCTCGGATGAGCAGTTCTTC.

V gene TRBV6-5 combines with J gene TRBJ1-3; D not resolved. Trimming stripped 8 bases from V and 3 bases from J, with 11 bases between. Germline V lookup: CDR1 MNHEY, CDR2 SVGAGI. The CDR3 covers 13 residues. In DNA, the CDR3 is TGTGCCAGCGGGTTGACTGGTGGAAACACCATATATTTT. It yields the protein CASGLTGGNTIYF.

The CDR3 sequence: CASSQDMVGSGTRRYNEQFF. The CDR3 DNA follows: TGTGCCAGCAGCCAAGATATGGTGGGGTCCGGGACTAGGCGGTACAATGAGCAGTTCTTC. The chain uses TRBV4-2 and TRBJ2-1, with 8 bases identical to TRBD2. The CDR3 has 20 residues. Germline CDR1 is LGHNA and CDR2 is YNFKEQ. Trimming removed 0 bases from V and 4 bases from J; junction bases left unmatched: 17.

The V gene is TRBV10-3, the J gene TRBJ1-1; 11 positions agree with TRBD1. Per the germline V gene, CDR1 is ENHRY and CDR2 is SYGVKD. V dropped 11 bases and J dropped 2; count of bases not matched to a gene: 4. The CDR3 extends over 13 amino acids. In DNA, the CDR3 is TGTGCCTCCGGACAGGGGGCAAACACTGAAGCTTTCTTT. Translation: CASGQGANTEAFF.

The V gene is TRBV18, the J gene TRBJ1-2, with no clear D. The CDR3 has 13 amino acids. Germline-derived CDR1 and CDR2 are KGHSH and LQKENI. Trimming pared 1 base from V and 6 bases from J, leaving 9 bases between. This CDR3 reads CASSPRAGDGYTF. Written as DNA, the CDR3 is TGTGCCAGCTCACCACGGGCGGGCGATGGCTACACCTTC.

The chain is built from TRBV18 and TRBJ2-1; D not resolved. The ends were cut back, 2 bases at V and 2 bases at J, with 10 bases in the middle. CDR3 size: 15 residues. In germline, CDR1 is KGHSH, CDR2 LQKENI. The CDR3 is CASSPSQRAYNEQFF. The CDR3 nucleotides are TGTGCCAGCTCACCAAGTCAACGGGCCTACAATGAGCAGTTCTTC.

V is TRBV7-3 and J is TRBJ2-7, with D perhaps matching TRBD1 (6 bases). Germline CDR1 and CDR2: SGHTA and FQGTGA. This CDR3 is built from 15 residues. V was clipped by 4 bases and J by 7 bases, with 20 bases between them. The CDR3 protein is CASSSSGTRGTEQYF. CDR3 DNA: TGTGCCAGCAGCTCCTCCGGGACACGGGGTACGGAGCAGTACTTC. Variable domain in full (rest from reference TRBV7-3 and TRBJ2-7): GAGVSQTPSNKVTEKGKYVELRCDPISGHTALYWYRQSLGQGPEFLIYFQGTGAADDSGLPNDRFFAVRPEGSVSTLKIQRTERGDSAVYLCASSSSGTRGTEQYFGPGTRLTVT.

The chain couples TRBV11-3 to TRBJ2-1; D remains ambiguous. Per germline, CDR1 SGHNT and CDR2 YENEEA. Trimming removed 5 bases at V and 9 bases at J, with 14 bases between. The CDR3 spans 13 residues. DNA of the CDR3: TGTGCCAGCAGCGCCTCTAGTAGTCCTGAGCAGTTCTTC. The encoded protein is CASSASSSPEQFF. Combining the CDR3 with reference TRBV11-3 and TRBJ2-1 gives the whole variable domain EAGVVQSPRYKIIEKKQPVAFWCNPISGHNTLYWYLQNLGQGPELLIRYENEEAVDDSQLPKDRFSAERLKGVDSTLKIQPAELGDSAVYLCASSASSSPEQFFGPGTRLTVL.

This clone was counted between two and nine times. The chain uses TRBV2 and TRBJ2-7; D not resolved. Looked up from germline, CDR1 is SNHLY and CDR2 is FYNNEI. The CDR3 is 10 amino acids. V was shortened by 5 bases and J by 7 bases, with 6 bases between the two germline ends. DNA for the CDR3: TGTGCCAGCAGTTACCGGGAGCAGTACTTC. Its protein is CASSYREQYF.

This clone was seen once. The rearrangement uses TRBV7-8 and TRBJ2-3; 14 bases are a match to TRBD2. From germline, CDR1 is SGHVS and CDR2 FQNEAQ. Trimming cost V 5 bases and J 0 bases; bases outside gene matches: 10. The CDR3 is made up of 19 amino acids. The DNA of the CDR3 is TGTGCCAGCAGCGCCCGGACTAGCGGGAGGCCGCCTAGCACAGATACGCAGTATTTT. It translates to CASSARTSGRPPSTDTQYF.

CDR3: CASSISGRVAVSRGEKLFF. CDR3 in DNA: TGTGCCAGTAGTATATCAGGGAGGGTAGCGGTTTCAAGAGGTGAAAAACTGTTTTTT. The rearrangement joins TRBV19 to TRBJ1-4; D may be TRBD1 (5 bases). The CDR3 loop spans 19 amino acids. The germline gives CDR1 LNHDA, CDR2 SQIVND (reference sequence). V lost 2 bases to trimming and J lost 7 bases, with 26 bases between them.

This sequence joins TRBV13 and TRBJ2-5, with TRBD1 identical over 7 bases. Germline V gene data show CDR1 as PRHDT and CDR2 as FYEKMQ (reference sequence). The CDR3 length is 13 residues. With V trimmed by 5 bases and J by 3 bases, 3 bases remained unmatched. This CDR3 is CASSTRGKETQYF. The CDR3 bases are TGTGCCAGCAGCACCAGGGGGAAAGAGACCCAGTACTTC.

The sample holds one count of this clone. This rearrangement joins TRBV29-1 to TRBJ2-7; tentative D call: TRBD2 (6 bases). With 7 bases removed from V and 3 bases from J, the gap between germline ends came to 16 bases. This CDR3 comprises 13 residues. The V gene's germline CDR1 is SQVTM and CDR2 ANQGSEA. CDR3 coding DNA: TGCAGCGGTGGACGGGGGAAAAACTACGAGCAGTACTTC. Its protein is CSGGRGKNYEQYF.

This chain links TRBV6-5 with TRBJ1-2; 9 bases map to TRBD1. V gave up 4 bases and J gave up 4 bases; unmatched junction bases: 4. The CDR3 covers 14 residues. Germline loops: CDR1 MNHEY, CDR2 SVGAGI. Here the CDR3 reads CASSSLTGGYGYTF. The CDR3 DNA reads TGTGCCAGCAGTTCACTGACAGGGGGCTATGGCTACACCTTC.